This entry features one T cell receptor (beta chain) sequence. Patients with autoimmune history or systemic immunosuppression were excluded. The data originate from a study of OX40 agonist ivuxolimab in advanced cancers. For the study at large: From 23 to 79 years was the age range, with a mean of around 60 years, and around 83% were male. Patients with prior anti-PD-1, anti-PD-L1 or anti-CTLA-4 therapy were eligible; 35% to 50% had some.

Generated by immunoSEQ multiplex PCR, the TCRdb table keeps only in-frame clones and is missing some. The sample lists 20,000 to 30,000 clones, 79% occurring once. Germline V gene data show CDR1 as MDHEN and CDR2 as SYDVKM. With 6 bases removed from V and 3 bases from J, the gap between germline ends came to 15 bases. The CDR3 covers 14 residues. Here the sequenced sample was CD4+ or CD8+ T cells sorted from blood, taken in a trial of the OX40 agonist ivuxolimab. The source of this sequence is an adult with an advanced solid tumor such as melanoma, head and neck, liver or kidney cancer. The V call is TRBV28, the J call TRBJ2-7, with D perhaps given as TRBD1 or TRBD2 (5 bases each). The CDR3 loop is CASSSGLTGYEQYF. The CDR3, as DNA: TGTGCCAGCAGCTCCGGACTTACAGGCTACGAGCAGTACTTC. The whole variable domain, remainder taken from reference TRBV28 and TRBJ2-7, is DVKVTQSSRYLVKRTGEKVFLECVQDMDHENMFWYRQDPGLGLRLIYFSYDVKMKEKGDIPEGYSVSREKKERFSLILESASTNQTSMYLCASSSGLTGYEQYFGPGTRLTVT.